The rows below give T cell receptor beta chains drawn from one sample of a study of T cells in Graves' hyperthyroidism and ophthalmopathy. One entry per CDR3 protein, called by TCRdb with MiXCR from the multiplex PCR reads. The profile shows nearly 750,000 distinct CDR3 sequences, 35% of them singletons. The sequencing sample was made of blood. The origin of the receptors is a woman in her forties with Graves' hyperthyroidism. The CDR3 runs from the conserved cysteine through the conserved F or W. D genes are given only for firm matches. Clone size is given for some rows only: seen once, a few or many times, or a class if the clone is expanded.

V gene: TRBV19; clone size: .; J gene: TRBJ2-7; D gene: .; CDR3 DNA: TGTGCCAGTAGTACCGGGACGTCCTACGAGCAGTACTTC; CDR3 protein: CASSTGTSYEQYF
V gene: TRBV10-3; clone size: many; J gene: TRBJ1-1; D gene: TRBD1; CDR3 DNA: TGTGCCATCAGTGAGTTTGAGACAGGGACAGCTGAAGCTTTCTTT; CDR3 protein: CAISEFETGTAEAFF
V gene: TRBV7-3; clone size: .; J gene: TRBJ2-3; D gene: TRBD2; CDR3 DNA: TGTGCCAGCAGCTTAACTACGGGGGGTTCGGAGTATACGCAGTATTTT; CDR3 protein: CASSLTTGGSEYTQYF
V gene: TRBV6-5; clone size: many; J gene: TRBJ1-6; D gene: .; CDR3 DNA: TGTGCCAGCAGTTACTCGGGCCGACCGCTCCTCCACTTT; CDR3 protein: CASSYSGRPLLHF
V gene: TRBV5-1; clone size: .; J gene: TRBJ1-3; D gene: .; CDR3 DNA: TGCGCCAGCAGCTTGGACAGGGCTGGAAACACCATACATTTT; CDR3 protein: CASSLDRAGNTIHF
V gene: TRBV10-3; clone size: .; J gene: TRBJ1-5; D gene: TRBD1; CDR3 DNA: TGTGCCATCAGTGAGAAAGTGGACAGGGACAGCACTCAGCCCCAGCATTTT; CDR3 protein: CAISEKVDRDSTQPQHF
V gene: TRBV5-4; clone size: few; J gene: TRBJ1-1; D gene: TRBD1; CDR3 DNA: TGTGCCAGTGGGGACAGGGGGTTGGGCACTGAAGCTTTCTTT; CDR3 protein: CASGDRGLGTEAFF
V gene: TRBV7-2; clone size: few; J gene: TRBJ1-1; D gene: .; CDR3 DNA: TGTGCCAGCAGCCCGGCTAGGGCGAGTTACAGTACTGAAGCTTTCTTT; CDR3 protein: CASSPARASYSTEAFF
V gene: TRBV4-2; clone size: .; J gene: TRBJ1-2; D gene: .; CDR3 DNA: TGTGCCAGCAGCCAAGATTTAGCTGGGACCCCTAACTATGGCTACACCTTC; CDR3 protein: CASSQDLAGTPNYGYTF
V gene: TRBV20-1; clone size: .; J gene: TRBJ1-1; D gene: .; CDR3 DNA: TGCAGTGCTAGAGATGAGGGGATGAACACTGAAGCTTTCTTT; CDR3 protein: CSARDEGMNTEAFF
V gene: TRBV6-5; clone size: few; J gene: TRBJ2-7; D gene: TRBD2; CDR3 DNA: TGTGCCAGCAGGACAGGACTAGCGGGGGGCTACGAGCAGTACTTC; CDR3 protein: CASRTGLAGGYEQYF
V gene: TRBV6-2/TRBV6-3; clone size: few; J gene: TRBJ1-1; D gene: .; CDR3 DNA: TGTGCCAGCAGTATGACAGCCCGAGGCATGAACACTGAAGCTTTCTTT; CDR3 protein: CASSMTARGMNTEAFF
V gene: TRBV10-3; clone size: many; J gene: TRBJ2-5; D gene: TRBD2; CDR3 DNA: TGTGCCATCAGTGTAGGATCTAGCGGGGAAGAAGAGACCCAGTACTTC; CDR3 protein: CAISVGSSGEEETQYF
V gene: TRBV19; clone size: few; J gene: TRBJ2-7; D gene: .; CDR3 DNA: TGTGCCAGTAGTATCCCTTCCTACGAGCAGTACTTC; CDR3 protein: CASSIPSYEQYF
V gene: TRBV2; clone size: .; J gene: TRBJ1-5; D gene: .; CDR3 DNA: TGTGCCAGCAGGGTGGGGGGACGCAATCAGCCCCAGCATTTT; CDR3 protein: CASRVGGRNQPQHF
V gene: TRBV28; clone size: few; J gene: TRBJ2-7; D gene: TRBD2; CDR3 DNA: TGTGCCAGCAGTTTGGGACTAGAGGACGAGCAGTACTTC; CDR3 protein: CASSLGLEDEQYF
V gene: TRBV2; clone size: .; J gene: TRBJ2-5; D gene: TRBD2; CDR3 DNA: TGCGCCAGCAGTAGACTAGCGGGAGTGGGTGAGGAGACCCAGTACTTC; CDR3 protein: CASSRLAGVGEETQYF
V gene: TRBV19; clone size: few; J gene: TRBJ2-2; D gene: TRBD1; CDR3 DNA: TGTGCCAGTAGTATAGATGGACAGGGGTGGGCCGGGGAGCTGTTTTTT; CDR3 protein: CASSIDGQGWAGELFF
V gene: TRBV29-1; clone size: many; J gene: TRBJ1-1; D gene: TRBD1; CDR3 DNA: TGCAGCGTTGAACGACAGGGGGTAACTTTCTTT; CDR3 protein: CSVERQGVTFF
V gene: TRBV6-5; clone size: .; J gene: TRBJ1-2; D gene: TRBD1; CDR3 DNA: TGTGCCAGCAGTTACGCCGGGACAGGGTTTGGCTACACCTTC; CDR3 protein: CASSYAGTGFGYTF
V gene: TRBV12-3/TRBV12-4; clone size: .; J gene: TRBJ1-4; D gene: .; CDR3 DNA: TGTGCCAGCAGTTTAGGGGGCGTAACTAATGAAAAACTGTTTTTT; CDR3 protein: CASSLGGVTNEKLFF
V gene: TRBV7-9; clone size: many; J gene: TRBJ1-5; D gene: TRBD1; CDR3 DNA: TGTGCCAGCAGCCCCCTCGGACAGGGGCCTCAGCCCCAGCATTTT; CDR3 protein: CASSPLGQGPQPQHF
V gene: TRBV6-6; clone size: .; J gene: TRBJ1-5; D gene: .; CDR3 DNA: TGTGCCAGCAGTTACGGGGGGGGGAGAGGTCAGCCCCAGCATTTT; CDR3 protein: CASSYGGGRGQPQHF
V gene: TRBV5-1; clone size: .; J gene: TRBJ1-1; D gene: .; CDR3 DNA: TGCGCCAGCAGGCCGACTAGCGGCATAAACAATGAAGCTTTCTTT; CDR3 protein: CASRPTSGINNEAFF
V gene: TRBV25-1; clone size: many; J gene: TRBJ2-2; D gene: .; CDR3 DNA: TGTGCCAGCAGTGAATATTTCGAGGGAACCGGGGAGCTGTTTTTT; CDR3 protein: CASSEYFEGTGELFF
V gene: TRBV4-3; clone size: few; J gene: TRBJ2-7; D gene: .; CDR3 DNA: TGCGCCAGCAGCCAAGGGGCGAGTTCGGCCTACGAGCAGTACTTC; CDR3 protein: CASSQGASSAYEQYF
V gene: TRBV19; clone size: .; J gene: TRBJ2-1; D gene: TRBD2; CDR3 DNA: TGTGCCAGTAGTATCACGGGAGGCCGCTATGAGCAGTTCTTC; CDR3 protein: CASSITGGRYEQFF
V gene: TRBV10-1; clone size: many; J gene: TRBJ1-1; D gene: .; CDR3 DNA: TGCGCCAGCAGTGACCGGCTCTTTGACACTGAAGCTTTCTTT; CDR3 protein: CASSDRLFDTEAFF
V gene: TRBV7-6; clone size: .; J gene: TRBJ2-2; D gene: TRBD2; CDR3 DNA: TGTGCCAGCAGTTGGATACTAGCGGGGGAGCCCACCGGGGAGCTGTTTTTT; CDR3 protein: CASSWILAGEPTGELFF
V gene: TRBV6-5; clone size: few; J gene: TRBJ1-3; D gene: .; CDR3 DNA: TGTGCCAGCAGTTACTCGATTGGGGGACTCTCTTCTTCTGGAAACACCATATATTTT; CDR3 protein: CASSYSIGGLSSSGNTIYF
V gene: TRBV5-5; clone size: .; J gene: TRBJ2-5; D gene: .; CDR3 DNA: TGTGCCAGCAGCGCGACAGGGACCCAGTACTTC; CDR3 protein: CASSATGTQYF
V gene: TRBV6-4; clone size: few; J gene: TRBJ1-1; D gene: .; CDR3 DNA: TGTGCCAGCGGTCGTCAGGCGAACACTGAAGCTTTCTTT; CDR3 protein: CASGRQANTEAFF
V gene: TRBV15; clone size: .; J gene: TRBJ1-1; D gene: .; CDR3 DNA: TGTGCCACCAGCCCTGCCACAGGGCGACGGACTGAAGCTTTCTTT; CDR3 protein: CATSPATGRRTEAFF
V gene: TRBV7-9; clone size: .; J gene: TRBJ2-7; D gene: TRBD2; CDR3 DNA: TGTGCCAGCACGTTAGCGGGACCCTCATACGAGCAGTACTTC; CDR3 protein: CASTLAGPSYEQYF
V gene: TRBV20-1; clone size: few; J gene: TRBJ1-2; D gene: .; CDR3 DNA: TGCAGTGCCGGGGGGGCCTATGGCTACACCTTC; CDR3 protein: CSAGGAYGYTF
V gene: TRBV5-5; clone size: few; J gene: TRBJ1-3; D gene: TRBD1; CDR3 DNA: TGCGCCAGCAGCCGGGTGAGGGACAGCGAACTCTCTGGAAACACCATATATTTT; CDR3 protein: CASSRVRDSELSGNTIYF
V gene: TRBV7-2; clone size: .; J gene: TRBJ2-7; D gene: .; CDR3 DNA: TGTGCCAGCAGCTTCCGCGGGGCTACCTACGAGCAGTACTTC; CDR3 protein: CASSFRGATYEQYF
V gene: TRBV19; clone size: many; J gene: TRBJ1-5; D gene: .; CDR3 DNA: TGTGCCAGTAGTATACTAGGCGGCAATCAGCCCCAGCATTTT; CDR3 protein: CASSILGGNQPQHF
V gene: TRBV6-6; clone size: few; J gene: TRBJ1-1; D gene: .; CDR3 DNA: TGTGCCAGCAGACCGCACACTGAAGCTTTCTTT; CDR3 protein: CASRPHTEAFF
V gene: TRBV12-3/TRBV12-4; clone size: .; J gene: TRBJ1-2; D gene: TRBD1; CDR3 DNA: TGTGCCAGCAGTCTGTGGGACAGGGCCGATGGCTACACCTTC; CDR3 protein: CASSLWDRADGYTF
V gene: TRBV12-3/TRBV12-4; clone size: .; J gene: TRBJ2-5; D gene: .; CDR3 DNA: TGTGCCAGCAGTCCCAGCGGTTGGTCGGGACAAGAGACCCAGTACTTC; CDR3 protein: CASSPSGWSGQETQYF
V gene: TRBV10-3; clone size: .; J gene: TRBJ1-6; D gene: .; CDR3 DNA: TGTGCCAGCAGGGAGGCAGGGTTGACCTATAATTCACCCCTCCACTTT; CDR3 protein: CASREAGLTYNSPLHF
V gene: TRBV4-3; clone size: few; J gene: TRBJ2-7; D gene: .; CDR3 DNA: TGCGCCAGCAGCCAATTCCAGGGAAGGGGGCAGTACTTC; CDR3 protein: CASSQFQGRGQYF
V gene: TRBV9; clone size: .; J gene: TRBJ2-2; D gene: .; CDR3 DNA: TGTGCCAGCAGCGGTGGACTCTTGGTGGGCACCGGGGAGCTGTTTTTT; CDR3 protein: CASSGGLLVGTGELFF
V gene: TRBV7-9; clone size: .; J gene: TRBJ1-2; D gene: .; CDR3 DNA: TGTGCCAGCTCACCACCCCTGAGGGGCTACACCTTC; CDR3 protein: CASSPPLRGYTF